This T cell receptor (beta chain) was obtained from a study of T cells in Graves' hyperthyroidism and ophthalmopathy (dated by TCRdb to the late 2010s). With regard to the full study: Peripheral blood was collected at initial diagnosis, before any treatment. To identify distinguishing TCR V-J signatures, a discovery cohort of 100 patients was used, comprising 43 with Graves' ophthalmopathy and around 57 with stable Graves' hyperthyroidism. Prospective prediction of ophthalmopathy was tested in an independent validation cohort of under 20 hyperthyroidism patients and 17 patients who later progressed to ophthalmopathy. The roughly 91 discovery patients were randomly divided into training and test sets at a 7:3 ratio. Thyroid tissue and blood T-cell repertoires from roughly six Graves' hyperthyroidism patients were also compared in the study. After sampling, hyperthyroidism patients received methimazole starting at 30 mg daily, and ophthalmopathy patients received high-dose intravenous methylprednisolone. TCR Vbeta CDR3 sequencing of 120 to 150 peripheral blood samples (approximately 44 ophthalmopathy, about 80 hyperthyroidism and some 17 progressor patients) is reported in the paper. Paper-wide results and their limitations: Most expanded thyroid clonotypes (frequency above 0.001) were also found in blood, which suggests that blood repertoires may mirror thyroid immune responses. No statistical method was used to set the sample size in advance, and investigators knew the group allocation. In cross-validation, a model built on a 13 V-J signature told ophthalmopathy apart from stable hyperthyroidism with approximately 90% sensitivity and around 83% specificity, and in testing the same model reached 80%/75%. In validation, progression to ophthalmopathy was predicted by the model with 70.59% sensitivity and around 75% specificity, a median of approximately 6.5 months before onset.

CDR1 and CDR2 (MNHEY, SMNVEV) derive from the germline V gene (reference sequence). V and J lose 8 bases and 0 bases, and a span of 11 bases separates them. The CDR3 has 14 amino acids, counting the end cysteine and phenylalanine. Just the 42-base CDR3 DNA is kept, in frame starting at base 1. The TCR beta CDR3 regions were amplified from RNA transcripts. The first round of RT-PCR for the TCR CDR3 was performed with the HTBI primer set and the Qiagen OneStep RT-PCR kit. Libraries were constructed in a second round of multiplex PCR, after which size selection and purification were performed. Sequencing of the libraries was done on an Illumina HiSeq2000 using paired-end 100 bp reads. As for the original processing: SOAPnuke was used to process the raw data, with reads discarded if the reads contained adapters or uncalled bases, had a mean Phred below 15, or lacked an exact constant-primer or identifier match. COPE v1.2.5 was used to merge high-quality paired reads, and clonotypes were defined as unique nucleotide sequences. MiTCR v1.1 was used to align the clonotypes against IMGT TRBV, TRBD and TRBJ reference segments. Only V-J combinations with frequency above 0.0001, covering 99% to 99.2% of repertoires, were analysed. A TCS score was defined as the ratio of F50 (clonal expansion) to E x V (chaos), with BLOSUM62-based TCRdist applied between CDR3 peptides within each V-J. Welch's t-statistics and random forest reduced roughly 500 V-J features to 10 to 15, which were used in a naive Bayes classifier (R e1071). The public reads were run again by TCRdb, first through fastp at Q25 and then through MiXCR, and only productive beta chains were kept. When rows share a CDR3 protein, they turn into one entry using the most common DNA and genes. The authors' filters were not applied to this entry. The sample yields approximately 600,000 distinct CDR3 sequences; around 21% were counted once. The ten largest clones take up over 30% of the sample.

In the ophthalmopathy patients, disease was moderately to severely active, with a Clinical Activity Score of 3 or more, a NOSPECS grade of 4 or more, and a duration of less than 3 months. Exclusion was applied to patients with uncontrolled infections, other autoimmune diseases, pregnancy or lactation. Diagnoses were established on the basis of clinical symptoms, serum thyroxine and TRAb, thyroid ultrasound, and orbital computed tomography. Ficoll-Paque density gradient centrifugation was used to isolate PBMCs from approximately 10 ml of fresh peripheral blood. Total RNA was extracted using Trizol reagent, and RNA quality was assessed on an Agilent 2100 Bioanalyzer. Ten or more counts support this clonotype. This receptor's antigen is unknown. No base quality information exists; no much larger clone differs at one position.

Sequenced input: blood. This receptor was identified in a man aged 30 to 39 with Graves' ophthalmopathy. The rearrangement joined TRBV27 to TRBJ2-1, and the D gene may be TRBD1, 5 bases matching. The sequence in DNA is TGTGCCAGCCGGACATTCCGCTCCTACAATGAGCAGTTCTTC. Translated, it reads CASRTFRSYNEQFF.